The 31 T cell receptor beta chains listed next were all sequenced from one sample in a study of blood T cell repertoires in COVID-19. Sequencing was performed with immunoSEQ multiplex PCR; in TCRdb, only in-frame clones are kept and a portion is missing. The table shows some 130,000 clones, with roughly 90% occurring only once. The sample was peripheral blood. Source of these receptors: a man between 60 and 75 years old with COVID-19, enrolled during active disease.

The chain couples TRBV6-5 to TRBJ1-2; the D is unclear. The V end lost 6 bases, the J end lost 2 bases, and 13 bases lay between the germline ends. The CDR3 has 14 residues. Germline CDR1 reads MNHEY; CDR2 reads SVGAGI. The DNA of the CDR3 is TGTGCCAGCAGGGCGGGCCCCACGAACTATGGCTACACCTTC. Residues: CASRAGPTNYGYTF.

The chain carries TRBV5-8 and TRBJ2-3, with TRBD1 matching 7 bases. The CDR3 has 15 amino acids. After removal of 4 bases from V and 1 base from J, the junction contained 6 bases not matched to a gene. CDR1 is SGHTS and CDR2 is YDEGEE in the germline V gene. Here the CDR3 reads CASSEQGQGTDTQYF. The CDR3 coding sequence is TGTGCCAGCAGCGAACAGGGGCAGGGCACAGATACGCAGTATTTT.

The chain joins TRBV19 to TRBJ1-4; D remains ambiguous. Per germline, CDR1 LNHDA and CDR2 SQIVND (reference sequence). The CDR3 has 15 residues. Trimming shortened V by 4 bases and J by 3 bases, and 12 bases separated the two germline ends. The CDR3, as DNA: TGTGCCAGTAGTAACCGAGCGGCCGCTAATGAAAAACTGTTTTTT. Amino acids: CASSNRAAANEKLFF.

The chain carries TRBV7-3 and TRBJ2-2; D remains ambiguous. Germline assignment: CDR1 SGHTA and CDR2 FQGTGA. Trimming took off 5 bases at V and 4 bases at J, with 8 bases between the two ends. The CDR3 consists of 13 residues. The DNA of the CDR3 is TGTGCCAGCAGCCCCTCGGGCACCGGGGAGCTGTTTTTT. Protein sequence: CASSPSGTGELFF.

In this sample, this clone turned up once. The chain combines TRBV5-1 with TRBJ1-4; D remains unclear. Germline-derived CDR1 and CDR2 are SGHRS and YFSETQ. The CDR3 extends over 16 amino acids. V shed 2 bases and J shed 0 bases, with 11 bases lying between them. For the CDR3, the DNA is TGCGCCAGCAGCTTTACCCCAGTTGCAACTAATGAAAAACTGTTTTTT. This gives the protein CASSFTPVATNEKLFF.

This chain connects TRBV28 to TRBJ2-1; TRBD1 matches 7 bases. The CDR3 covers 13 residues. Looked up from germline, CDR1 is MDHEN and CDR2 is SYDVKM. J lost 5 bases, V lost 2 bases, and 0 bases had no gene match. The CDR3 sequence is CASSLTGDNEQFF. As DNA, the CDR3 is TGTGCCAGCAGTTTAACAGGGGACAATGAGCAGTTCTTC.

The CDR3 DNA sequence: TGTGCCAGCAGCTTAGGCCACAGATACTATGGCTACACCTTC. Protein product: CASSLGHRYYGYTF. This chain links TRBV7-8 with TRBJ1-2; the D is unclear. The germline V gene encodes CDR1 SGHVS and CDR2 FQNEAQ. V was cut by 1 base and J by 3 bases, with 9 bases left in between. The CDR3 is 14 residues long.

The chain has TRBV29-1 and TRBJ2-6, with D hard to call. This CDR3 comprises 13 residues. The V gene lost 7 bases and the J gene lost 2 bases, with 9 bases spanning the gap. The germline CDR1 and CDR2 sequences are SQVTM and ANQGSEA. CDR3 nucleotide sequence: TGCAGCGGACAAGTAGCTGGGGCCAACGTCCTGACTTTC. Protein sequence: CSGQVAGANVLTF. Full variable domain (remainder filled in from reference TRBV29-1 and TRBJ2-6): SAVISQKPSRDICQRGTSLTIQCQVDSQVTMMFWYRQQPGQSLTLIATANQGSEATYESGFVIDKFPISRPNLTFSTLTVSNMSPEDSSIYLCSGQVAGANVLTFGAGSRLTVL.

The rearrangement links TRBV6-2 or TRBV6-3 to TRBJ1-2, with D possibly being TRBD1 (6 bases). Germline V gene sequence: CDR1 MNHEY, CDR2 SVGEGT. The CDR3 runs 14 residues. Trimming shortened V by 5 bases and J by 8 bases, and 18 bases separated the two germline ends. The CDR3 loop reads CASSTSPAGGGYTF. The DNA for the CDR3 is TGTGCCAGCAGTACCTCCCCTGCGGGGGGCGGCTACACCTTC.

The genes are TRBV18 and TRBJ2-2; 7 bases match TRBD2. Germline CDR1 KGHSH, CDR2 LQKENI. The CDR3 consists of 17 residues. The J segment lost 2 bases and the V segment lost 2 bases, leaving 8 bases of the junction unmatched. CDR3 DNA sequence: TGTGCCAGCTCACCAAACCAGGCGGGGGACAACACCGGGGAGCTGTTTTTT. Amino acids: CASSPNQAGDNTGELFF.

V and J are TRBV7-2 and TRBJ1-2; TRBD1 is a possible D gene (6 bases). CDR3 size: 16 residues. Germline CDR1 and CDR2: SGHTA and FQGNSA. Trimming stripped 3 bases from V and 4 bases from J, with 18 bases between. The DNA of the CDR3 is TGTGCCAGCAGCTTTTCGTCCGGGGAGACAGGCTATGGCTACACCTTC. Translation gives CASSFSSGETGYGYTF.

The V and J genes are TRBV10-1 and TRBJ1-4; 11 bases are a match to TRBD1. The V and J ends lost 5 bases and 8 bases, in that order; junction bases with no gene match: 4. This CDR3 is 14 amino acids long. Germline values: CDR1 WNHNN, CDR2 SYGVQD (reference sequence). In DNA, the CDR3 is TGCGCCAGCAGTAAGGACAGGGGGCGGGAAAAACTGTTTTTT. Translating gives CASSKDRGREKLFF.

This sequence joins TRBV6-5 and TRBJ2-7, with TRBD1 identical over 8 bases. The CDR3 is 14 residues long. CDR1 and CDR2 (germline): MNHEY, SVGAGI. Trimming at V came to 7 bases and at J to 4 bases, leaving 9 bases not matched to a gene. CDR3 protein: CASIPGQGSYEQYF. The DNA for the CDR3 is TGTGCCAGCATTCCCGGACAGGGTAGTTACGAGCAGTACTTC.

In this sample, this clone turned up many times. The chain is built from TRBV7-9 and TRBJ1-2, with 7 nucleotides matching TRBD1. Germline values: CDR1 SEHNR, CDR2 FQNEAQ (reference sequence). With V trimmed by 1 base and J by 4 bases, 3 bases remained unmatched. The CDR3 runs 14 residues. CDR3 DNA sequence: TGTGCCAGCAGCTTAGGACAGGGTTTCTATGGCTACACCTTC. This translates into CASSLGQGFYGYTF. Variable domain in full (rest from reference TRBV7-9 and TRBJ1-2): DTGVSQNPRHKITKRGQNVTFRCDPISEHNRLYWYRQTLGQGPEFLTYFQNEAQLEKSRLLSDRFSAERPKGSFSTLEIQRTEQGDSAMYLCASSLGQGFYGYTFGSGTRLTVV.

This clone was found a few times. The chain carries TRBV6-5 and TRBJ1-3, with TRBD1 identical over 11 bases. The CDR3 has 15 amino acids. Germline V gene data show CDR1 as MNHEY and CDR2 as SVGAGI. V was clipped by 6 bases and J by 4 bases; unmatched bases: 5. The CDR3 DNA sequence: TGTGCCAGCAGGGACAGGGGGCGCGCGGGAAACACCATATATTTT. It yields the protein CASRDRGRAGNTIYF.

The V and J genes are TRBV6-5 and TRBJ1-1, with 7 bases identical to TRBD1. The CDR3 is made up of 13 amino acids. Germline V gene data show CDR1 as MNHEY and CDR2 as SVGAGI. The J segment lost 4 bases and the V segment lost 6 bases, leaving 5 bases of the junction unmatched. The CDR3 DNA sequence: TGTGCCAGCAGCTCGCCAGGGGGCACTGAAGCTTTCTTT. Protein: CASSSPGGTEAFF.

The chain has TRBV5-1 and TRBJ2-5, with D maybe TRBD2 (7 bases). Germline CDR1 SGHRS, CDR2 YFSETQ. V gave up 7 bases and J gave up 5 bases, with 15 bases separating them. This CDR3 spans 13 amino acids. The DNA for the CDR3 is TGCGCCAGCGCCTCAGGGGAGGGGGAGACCCAGTACTTC. The encoded protein is CASASGEGETQYF.

The gene calls are TRBV30 and TRBJ2-1, with TRBD2 matching 11 bases. CDR1 GTSNPN and CDR2 SVGIG come from the germline V gene (reference sequence). The CDR3 consists of 15 residues. The V gene end was trimmed by 1 base and the J gene end by 6 bases; junction bases not matched to a gene: 5. The CDR3 coding sequence is TGTGCCTGGAGTGCTTTCCTAGCGGGGGGCAATGAGCAGTTCTTC. Translated: CAWSAFLAGGNEQFF.

The chain has TRBV14 and TRBJ1-3; tentatively, D is TRBD1 (6 bases). Germline V gene data show CDR1 as SGHDN and CDR2 as FVKESK. This CDR3 spans 14 amino acids. V was shortened by 0 bases and J by 6 bases, with 9 bases between the two germline ends. CDR3 sequence (DNA): TGTGCCAGCAGCCAAGATCCAGGGGAAAACACCATATATTTT. As protein: CASSQDPGENTIYF.

The rearrangement joins TRBV27 to TRBJ2-7; 9 positions match TRBD2. With 0 bases clipped from V and 2 bases from J, the junction kept 5 bases outside the gene matches. CDR3 length: 16 amino acids. Germline CDR1 MNHEY, CDR2 SMNVEV (reference sequence). CDR3 amino acids: CASSLSMAGGPYEQYF. The CDR3 DNA sequence: TGTGCCAGCAGTTTATCGATGGCGGGGGGGCCCTACGAGCAGTACTTC.

V and J are TRBV7-2 and TRBJ2-7; 9 bases are shared with TRBD2. The ends lost 2 bases at V and 0 bases at J; junction bases unmatched: 2. This CDR3 region has 15 residues. Germline V gene data show CDR1 as SGHTA and CDR2 as FQGNSA. In DNA, the CDR3 is TGTGCCAGCAGCTTAACTAGCGGGTCCTCCTACGAGCAGTACTTC. Translation gives CASSLTSGSSYEQYF.

J is TRBJ2-1 and V is TRBV9; 13 nucleotides align to TRBD2. The CDR3 extends over 15 amino acids. Losses at the gene ends were 0 bases for V and 10 bases for J; bases not matched to a gene: 4. Germline V gene data show CDR1 as SGDLS and CDR2 as YYNGEE. Here the CDR3 reads CASSVAAGLAGEQFF. DNA for the CDR3: TGTGCCAGCAGCGTAGCTGCGGGACTAGCGGGGGAGCAGTTCTTC.

V gene TRBV30 combines with J gene TRBJ2-7; perhaps TRBD1 as D (6 bases). The CDR3 has 13 amino acids. Germline CDR1 is GTSNPN and CDR2 is SVGIG (reference sequence). Trimming removed 4 bases from V and 0 bases from J, with 10 bases in between. CDR3 in DNA: TGTGCCTGGAAACAGGACAGCTCCTACGAGCAGTACTTC. It codes for CAWKQDSSYEQYF.

The chain has TRBV5-1 and TRBJ2-3; 9 bases are shared with TRBD2. The CDR3 has 14 amino acids. Germline lookup yields CDR1 SGHRS and CDR2 YFSETQ. V trimming: 1 base; J trimming: 6 bases; junction bases outside the gene matches: 3. The CDR3: CASSLTSGRDTQYF. Here the CDR3 DNA reads TGCGCCAGCAGCTTGACTAGCGGGCGGGATACGCAGTATTTT. The variable domain in full, with the rest retrieved from reference TRBV5-1 and TRBJ2-3, is KAGVTQTPRYLIKTRGQQVTLSCSPISGHRSVSWYQQTPGQGLQFLFEYFSETQRNKGNFPGRFSGRQFSNSRSEMNVSTLELGDSALYLCASSLTSGRDTQYFGPGTRLTVL.

V is TRBV6-2 or TRBV6-3 and J is TRBJ2-5; maybe TRBD2 (6 bases). Germline-derived CDR1 and CDR2 are MNHEY and SVGEGT. The CDR3 spans 12 residues. Trimming took 6 bases from V and 7 from J, leaving 12 bases between them. CDR3: CASSRLEGTQYF. The CDR3 DNA sequence: TGTGCCAGCAGCCGACTAGAGGGGACCCAGTACTTC.

The chain links TRBV19 to TRBJ1-2; 9 bases line up with TRBD1. V was clipped by 6 bases and J by 4 bases; unmatched bases: 3. Germline CDR1 is LNHDA and CDR2 is SQIVND (reference sequence). This CDR3 region has 13 residues. Here the CDR3 reads CASRSTGGYGYTF. The CDR3 nucleotides read TGTGCCAGTAGATCGACAGGGGGCTATGGCTACACCTTC. The full variable domain, completed using reference TRBV19 and TRBJ1-2, is DGGITQSPKYLFRKEGQNVTLSCEQNLNHDAMYWYRQDPGQGLRLIYYSQIVNDFQKGDIAEGYSVSREKKESFPLTVTSAQKNPTAFYLCASRSTGGYGYTFGSGTRLTVV.

The J gene is TRBJ1-2, the V gene TRBV11-2, with D possibly being TRBD1 (5 bases). Deletions cut 0 bases from V and 3 bases from J, with 11 bases between. The CDR3 consists of 15 residues. CDR1 SGHAT and CDR2 FQNNGV come from the germline V gene. The CDR3 region has the DNA TGTGCCAGCAGCTTAGATCTGGGGGAGGACTATGGCTACACCTTC. Translated, it gives CASSLDLGEDYGYTF.

The gene calls are TRBV27 and TRBJ1-2, with D perhaps matching TRBD1 (5 bases). Germline lookup yields CDR1 MNHEY and CDR2 SMNVEV (reference sequence). V was trimmed by 0 bases and J by 4 bases, leaving 9 bases between them. This CDR3 has 14 amino acids. The CDR3 spells CASSLSGASYGYTF. The CDR3 DNA is TGTGCCAGCAGTTTATCAGGGGCGTCCTATGGCTACACCTTC.

The chain couples TRBV28 to TRBJ2-5; 11 nucleotides match TRBD2. This CDR3 contains 14 residues. Germline V CDR1 and CDR2: MDHEN, SYDVKM. Trimming cost V 8 bases and J 5 bases; bases outside gene matches: 7. The DNA for the CDR3 is TGTGCCAGCGTCATAGCGGGGGGGCACGAGACCCAGTACTTC. It yields the protein CASVIAGGHETQYF.

V gene TRBV20-1 combines with J gene TRBJ1-2; 7 bases are shared with TRBD1. Germline V gene lookup returns CDR1 DFQATT and CDR2 SNEGSKA (reference sequence). CDR3 length equals 14 residues. The junction had 7 bases not matched to a gene; V was cut back by 3 bases and J by 3 bases. This chain's CDR3 is CSASITGEDYGYTF. In nucleotides, the CDR3 is TGCAGTGCTAGTATAACAGGGGAAGACTATGGCTACACCTTC.

This chain connects TRBV6-5 to TRBJ1-5, with 7 nucleotides matching TRBD1. Germline CDR1 MNHEY, CDR2 SVGAGI. The CDR3 sequence is 15 residues long. The V segment lost 6 bases and the J segment 1 base; nucleotides outside the gene matches: 6. The CDR3 here is CASSPGQASNQPQHF. CDR3 coding DNA: TGTGCCAGCAGCCCCGGACAGGCCAGCAATCAGCCCCAGCATTTT.